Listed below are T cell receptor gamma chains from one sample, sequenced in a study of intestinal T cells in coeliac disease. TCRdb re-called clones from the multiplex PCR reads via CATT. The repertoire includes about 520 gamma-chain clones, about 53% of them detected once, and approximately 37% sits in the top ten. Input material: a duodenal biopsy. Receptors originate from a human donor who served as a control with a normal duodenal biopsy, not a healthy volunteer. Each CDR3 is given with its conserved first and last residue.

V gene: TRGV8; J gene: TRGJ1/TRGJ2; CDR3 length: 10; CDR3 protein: CATLGQKKLF
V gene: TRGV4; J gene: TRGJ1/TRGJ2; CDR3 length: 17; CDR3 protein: CATWDGPERRNYYKKLF
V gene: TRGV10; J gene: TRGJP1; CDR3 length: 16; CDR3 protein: CAAWSYDDTTGWFKIF
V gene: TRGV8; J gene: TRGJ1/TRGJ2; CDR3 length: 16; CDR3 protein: CATWDSNRRNYYKKLF
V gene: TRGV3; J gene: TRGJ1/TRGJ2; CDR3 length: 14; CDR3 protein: CATWDRAMYYKKLF
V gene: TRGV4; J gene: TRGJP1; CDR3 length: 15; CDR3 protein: CATWDGFSNVWFKIF
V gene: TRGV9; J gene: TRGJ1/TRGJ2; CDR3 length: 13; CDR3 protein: CALWELFIYKKLF
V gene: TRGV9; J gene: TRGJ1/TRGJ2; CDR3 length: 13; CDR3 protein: CACYPRCTYKKLF
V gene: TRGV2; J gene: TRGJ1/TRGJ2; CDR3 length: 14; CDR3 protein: CATWDGPGYYKKLF
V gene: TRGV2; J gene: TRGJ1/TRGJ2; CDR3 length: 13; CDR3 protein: CATWTFLIYKKLF
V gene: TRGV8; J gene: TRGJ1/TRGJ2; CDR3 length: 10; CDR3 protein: CAHPHLQKLF
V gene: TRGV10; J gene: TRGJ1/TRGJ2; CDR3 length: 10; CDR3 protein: CAAWGLWGLF
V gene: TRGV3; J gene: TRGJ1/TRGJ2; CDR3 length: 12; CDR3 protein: CATLGGDYKKLF
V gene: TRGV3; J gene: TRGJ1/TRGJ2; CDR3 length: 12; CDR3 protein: CATGTGYYKKLF
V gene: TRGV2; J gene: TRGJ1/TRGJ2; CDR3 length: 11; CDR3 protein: CATWTDYKKLF
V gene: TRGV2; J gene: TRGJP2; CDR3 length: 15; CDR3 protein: CATWDGRGGDWIKTF
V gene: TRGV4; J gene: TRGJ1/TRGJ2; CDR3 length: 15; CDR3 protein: CATWMGSLSYYKKLF
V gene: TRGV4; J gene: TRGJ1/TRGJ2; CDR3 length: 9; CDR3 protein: CATWAKKLF
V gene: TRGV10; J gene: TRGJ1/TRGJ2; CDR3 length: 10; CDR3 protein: CAHPPRKKLF
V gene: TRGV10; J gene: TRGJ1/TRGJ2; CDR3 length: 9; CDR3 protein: CAAWDMGLF
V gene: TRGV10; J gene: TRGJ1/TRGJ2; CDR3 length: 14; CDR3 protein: CAAWDSEGYYKKLF
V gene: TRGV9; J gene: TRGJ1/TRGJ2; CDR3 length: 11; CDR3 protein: CALWECIGELF